This T cell receptor beta chain was recorded in a study of cytomegalovirus exposure and HLA in healthy donors. On the study more broadly: For the 300 to 450 genotyped donors, about 79% fell within the Caucasian-associated ancestry cluster.

The PCR had 60 Vbeta and 13 Jbeta primers. TCRdb keeps only in-frame clones here, not all; method: immunoSEQ multiplex PCR. The profile shows fewer than 250,000 clones, almost 80% of them singletons. Germline loops: CDR1 GTSNPN, CDR2 SVGIG (reference sequence). The CDR3 has 18 amino acids. Trimming removed 4 bases from V and 0 bases from J; junction bases left unmatched: 12. A word on this clone: Its target is unknown.

Study findings and constraints: It was 150 or so TCR beta chains that were listed as cytomegalovirus-associated. According to a later analysis, most TCR beta chains associated with CMV appeared HLA-restricted. Most TCR beta V segments were productive about 90% or about 30% of the time in an earlier analysis.

The genes are TRBV30 and TRBJ2-1, with TRBD2 identical over 10 bases. Sequencing was carried out using PBMCs. The sequence derives from a male donor in good health and CMV-seronegative. The CDR3 loop is CAWISQGIAGGSYNEQFF. The CDR3, as DNA: TGTGCCTGGATTTCCCAGGGCATAGCGGGAGGCTCCTACAATGAGCAGTTCTTC.